This T cell receptor (beta chain) was found in a study of graft-versus-host responses after intestinal transplantation. About the study: The study gave all recipients anti-thymocyte globulin induction, then tacrolimus and steroids for approximately three years.

Generated by immunoSEQ multiplex PCR, the TCRdb table keeps only in-frame clones and is missing some. The sample has 65,000 to 90,000 clones, roughly 90% seen once. Details on this clone: Its antigen is currently unknown.

The CDR3 is 13 residues long. Between the trimmed V and J ends, which lost 6 bases and 8 bases, there was a span of 13 bases. Germline V gene sequence: CDR1 MGHRA, CDR2 YSYEKL. Sequenced material: unstimulated CD8+ T cells sorted from spleen or lymph node cells, taken before intestinal transplant. This receptor was taken from a human donor who received an intestinal transplant. The chain couples TRBV4-1 to TRBJ1-4, with D tentatively TRBD1 (5 bases). CDR3 sequence (DNA): TGCGCCAGCAGGGACAAAGGAAGGGAAAAACTGTTTTTT. It encodes CASRDKGREKLFF.